These 22 T cell receptor beta chains came from one sample sequenced in a study of regulatory T cells in long-lasting Graves disease. As to time point: newly diagnosed GD, antithyroid drugs for less than 3 months. PBMC-extracted RNA yielded the TCR library. Arm-PCR with iRepertoire HTBI primers amplified the CDR3 regions for these TCR beta libraries. TCRdb reanalysed the multiplex PCR reads using MiXCR and keeps one entry per CDR3 protein. The sample holds about 400,000 distinct CDR3 sequences; approximately 16% are singletons and the top ten take about 8.2%. This same sample was also taken into another study, of T cells in Graves' hyperthyroidism and ophthalmopathy.

This specimen consisted of peripheral blood mononuclear cells (PBMCs), obtained at new diagnosis, from a patient treated with antithyroid drugs. The receptors were sampled from a middle-aged woman with Graves disease.

This clonotype was detected ten times or more. The V gene is TRBV20-1, the J gene TRBJ1-2; 8 bases are shared with TRBD1. The V and J ends lost 6 bases and 4 bases, in that order; junction bases with no gene match: 7. This CDR3 region has 13 residues. The germline CDR1 and CDR2 sequences are DFQATT and SNEGSKA (reference sequence). The CDR3 protein is CSAPGQEGYGYTF. Here the CDR3 DNA reads TGCAGTGCCCCGGGACAGGAGGGCTATGGCTACACCTTC.

The chain combines TRBV5-6 with TRBJ2-2; the D gene is possibly TRBD2 (5 bases). Deletions cut 1 base from V and 4 bases from J, with 14 bases between. The length of the CDR3 is 16 residues. The germline V gene has CDR1 SGHDT and CDR2 YYEEEE. The CDR3 nucleotides read TGTGCCAGCAGCTTGTGGGCCCCCGGGATCACCGGGGAGCTGTTTTTT. Its protein product is CASSLWAPGITGELFF.

This clonotype was seen repeatedly, ten times or more. The V gene is TRBV10-2, the J gene TRBJ1-2, with TRBD1 as a possible D gene (5 bases). Germline loops: CDR1 WSHSY, CDR2 SAAADI. The V gene lost 6 bases and the J gene lost 0 bases, with 11 bases spanning the gap. The CDR3 totals 14 residues. The CDR3 spells CASSKDTANYGYTF. For the CDR3, the DNA is TGCGCCAGCAGCAAGGACACCGCTAACTATGGCTACACCTTC.

This clonotype has ten or more counts. J is TRBJ1-1 and V is TRBV29-1; D uncertain. Germline V CDR1 and CDR2: SQVTM, ANQGSEA. Trimming took 0 bases from V and 11 from J, leaving 19 bases between them. CDR3 length equals 14 residues. The DNA for the CDR3 is TGCAGCGTTGAAGAGAGGCAGATCTCTGGTTGGGCTTTCTTT. Its translation is CSVEERQISGWAFF.

Concerning this clonotype: Just one base apart from a much larger clone, this may be a read error. This rearrangement joins TRBV12-3 or TRBV12-4 to TRBJ2-6; possibly TRBD1 for D (5 bases). The V end lost 4 bases, the J end lost 2 bases, and 24 bases lay between the germline ends. This CDR3 region has 20 residues. The CDR3 region is CASSSPVGHQRLTGANVLTF. The CDR3 bases are TGTGCCAGCAGTTCCCCCGTGGGGCACCAACGTCTCACTGGGGCCAACGTCCTGACTTTC.

This clonotype appeared many times. The V gene is TRBV27, the J gene TRBJ2-7, with 7 bases identical to TRBD2. The CDR3 has 20 residues. V lost 3 bases, J lost 2 bases, and 22 bases stayed unmatched. Germline CDR1 MNHEY, CDR2 SMNVEV (reference sequence). The CDR3 DNA sequence: TGTGCCAGCAGTTTGCTCCCGTTCGGGAGGAGGGAAGAGGATGCCTACGAGCAGTACTTC. Translating it yields CASSLLPFGRREEDAYEQYF.

This clonotype was seen a few times. This rearrangement joins TRBV29-1 to TRBJ2-5; 11 nucleotides align to TRBD1. CDR1 and CDR2 from the germline V gene are SQVTM and ANQGSEA. V was pared by 4 bases and J by 4 bases, with 8 bases of the junction left unmatched. The CDR3 spans 15 residues. The CDR3 DNA is TGCAGCGTTGTGGGGGGACAGGGGGAGGCAGAGACCCAGTACTTC. Amino acids: CSVVGGQGEAETQYF.

The chain uses TRBV5-6 and TRBJ1-5, with D possibly being TRBD1 (5 bases). CDR3 length equals 17 residues. Trimming cost V 2 bases and J 0 bases, with 15 bases left between them. Germline CDR1 is SGHDT and CDR2 is YYEEEE. The CDR3, as DNA: TGTGCCAGCAGCTTAGCGGGGGACTACTATAGCAATCAGCCCCAGCATTTT. Amino acid sequence: CASSLAGDYYSNQPQHF.

The V gene is TRBV10-3, the J gene TRBJ2-1, with TRBD2 matching 16 bases. The CDR3 is 20 amino acids. Germline assignment: CDR1 ENHRY and CDR2 SYGVKD. With V trimmed by 6 bases and J by 3 bases, 14 bases remained unmatched. CDR3 sequence (DNA): TGTGCCATCAGATCGGGACTAGCGGGAGGGCCGGGGAAGGGCTACAATGAGCAGTTCTTC. Translated: CAIRSGLAGGPGKGYNEQFF.

The sample holds many counts of this clonotype. The rearrangement uses TRBV12-5 and TRBJ2-3, with 9 positions matching TRBD1. The germline V gene encodes CDR1 LGHNT and CDR2 FRNRAP. The trim removed 3 bases at V and 2 bases at J, leaving 9 bases unmatched. CDR3 size: 17 residues. CDR3 loop: CASGFHTGTGHTDTQYF. As DNA, the CDR3 is TGTGCTAGTGGTTTTCATACCGGGACAGGGCACACAGATACGCAGTATTTT. The full variable domain, its missing parts supplied by reference TRBV12-5 and TRBJ2-3, is DARVTQTPRHKVTEMGQEVTMRCQPILGHNTVFWYRQTMMQGLELLAYFRNRAPLDDSGMPKDRFSAEMPDATLATLKIQPSEPRDSAVYFCASGFHTGTGHTDTQYFGPGTRLTVL.

This clonotype occurred many times. The chain is built from TRBV5-1 and TRBJ2-3, with D unresolved. The CDR3 has 13 residues. Germline V lookup: CDR1 SGHRS, CDR2 YFSETQ. V was trimmed by 4 bases and J by 0 bases, leaving 6 bases between them. DNA for the CDR3: TGCGCCAGCAGCGCCTACAGCACAGATACGCAGTATTTT. Translated, it gives CASSAYSTDTQYF.

The V call is TRBV10-3, the J call TRBJ2-1; 7 bases match TRBD2. CDR3 length equals 15 residues. V shed 7 bases, J shed 7 bases, and the junction held 13 bases outside the gene matches. Germline CDR1 and CDR2: ENHRY and SYGVKD. Written as DNA, the CDR3 is TGTGCCATCACCAAATCCACTGGGCGGGGGAATGAGCAGTTCTTC. It encodes CAITKSTGRGNEQFF.

This clonotype was picked up many times. V gene TRBV27 combines with J gene TRBJ1-2, with D unclear. The CDR3 has 15 residues. Deletions cut 5 bases from V and 3 bases from J, with 16 bases between. The germline CDR1 and CDR2 sequences are MNHEY and SMNVEV (reference sequence). This CDR3 reads CASSVKRAHHYGYTF. CDR3 coding DNA: TGTGCCAGCAGTGTCAAGCGGGCCCATCACTATGGCTACACCTTC.

Only a few counts were recorded for this clonotype. J is TRBJ2-3 and V is TRBV5-4, with 8 bases that match TRBD2. V lost 5 bases, J lost 4 bases, and 6 bases stayed unmatched. This CDR3 has 14 amino acids. Germline assignment: CDR1 SGHNT and CDR2 YYREEE (reference sequence). The CDR3 loop is CASRDSGRADTQYF. As DNA, the CDR3 is TGTGCCAGCAGAGACAGCGGGAGAGCAGATACGCAGTATTTT.

This clonotype occurred a few times. The chain links TRBV5-1 to TRBJ2-7, with 8 bases identical to TRBD1. Trimming took 4 bases from V and 4 from J; bases not matched to a gene: 10. Germline assignment: CDR1 SGHRS and CDR2 YFSETQ. CDR3 length: 15 amino acids. This CDR3 reads CASSGTGTGPYEQYF. The CDR3 nucleotides are TGCGCCAGCAGCGGAACCGGGACAGGACCTTACGAGCAGTACTTC.

This clonotype was observed at least ten times. The gene calls are TRBV7-2 and TRBJ2-5, with 9 nucleotides matching TRBD2. V lost 1 base and J lost 4; bases outside the gene matches: 13. This CDR3 is 18 amino acids long. Germline values: CDR1 SGHTA, CDR2 FQGNSA. CDR3 bases: TGTGCCAGCAGCTTAGTCTTATTAAGCGGGAGGAGTCGAGAGACCCAGTACTTC. Its translation: CASSLVLLSGRSRETQYF.

This chain links TRBV13 with TRBJ2-7, with D perhaps matching TRBD2 (6 bases). Trimming removed 4 bases from V and 6 bases from J, with 13 bases in between. The CDR3 loop spans 13 amino acids. CDR1 and CDR2 (germline): PRHDT, FYEKMQ (reference sequence). This chain's CDR3 is CASSSGRGVEQYF. The CDR3 DNA sequence: TGTGCCAGCAGCTCAGGGCGGGGCGTCGAGCAGTACTTC. Supplemented by reference TRBV13 and TRBJ2-7, the full variable domain reads AAGVIQSPRHLIKEKRETATLKCYPIPRHDTVYWYQQGPGQDPQFLISFYEKMQSDKGSIPDRFSAQQFSDYHSELNMSSLELGDSALYFCASSSGRGVEQYFGPGTRLTVT.

This clonotype was counted a few times. The chain joins TRBV20-1 to TRBJ2-7; TRBD2 matches 9 bases. Germline lookup yields CDR1 DFQATT and CDR2 SNEGSKA (reference sequence). With 1 base clipped from V and 5 bases from J, the junction kept 6 bases outside the gene matches. This CDR3 comprises 14 residues. CDR3 sequence reads: CSARAAGGPDEQYF. The CDR3 DNA follows: TGCAGTGCTAGAGCCGCGGGAGGGCCCGACGAGCAGTACTTC.

V is TRBV20-1 and J is TRBJ2-7, with 10 positions matching TRBD2. The CDR3 totals 15 residues. The V gene's germline CDR1 is DFQATT and CDR2 SNEGSKA (reference sequence). Trimming removed 6 bases from V and 7 bases from J; junction bases left unmatched: 15. The CDR3 nucleotides are TGCAGTGCCCCGAGGGGAGCGGGAGGGCCGGGTGAGCAGTACTTC. Its translation: CSAPRGAGGPGEQYF.

A few counts support this clonotype. It may be a read error: a sequence one base away is much more abundant. The V call is TRBV9, the J call TRBJ1-1, with no clear D. This CDR3 is 14 amino acids long. CDR1 SGDLS and CDR2 YYNGEE come from the germline V gene. The V gene lost 6 bases and the J gene lost 4 bases, with 16 bases spanning the gap. The DNA for the CDR3 is TGTGCCAGCACCCCCAGCGGCAGGTTCACTGAAGCTTTCTTT. This encodes CASTPSGRFTEAFF.

This clonotype has ten or more counts. CDR3 nucleotide sequence: TGTGCCAGCAGTTACTACAATGAGCAGTTCTTC. Translating gives CASSYYNEQFF. V and J are TRBV2 and TRBJ2-1; D remains ambiguous. The germline V gene has CDR1 SNHLY and CDR2 FYNNEI. V was pared by 5 bases and J by 3 bases, with 2 bases between. The length of the CDR3 is 11 residues.

This chain uses TRBV5-4 with TRBJ2-3; possibly TRBD1 or TRBD2 for D (6 bases each). CDR1 SGHNT and CDR2 YYREEE come from the germline V gene (reference sequence). This CDR3 has 16 residues. The germline V and J ends were trimmed by 0 bases and 5 bases, with 16 bases remaining between them. Written as DNA, the CDR3 is TGTGCCAGCAGCTTGGGGGGGGCATTACGTGGAGATACGCAGTATTTT. Translation: CASSLGGALRGDTQYF.